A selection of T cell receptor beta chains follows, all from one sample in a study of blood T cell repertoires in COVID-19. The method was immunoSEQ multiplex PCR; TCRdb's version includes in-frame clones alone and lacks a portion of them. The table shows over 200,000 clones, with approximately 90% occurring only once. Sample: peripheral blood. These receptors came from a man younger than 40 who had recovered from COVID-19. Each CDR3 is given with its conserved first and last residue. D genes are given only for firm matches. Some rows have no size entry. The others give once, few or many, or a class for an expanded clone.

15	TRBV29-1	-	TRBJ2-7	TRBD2	CSVVRFASGVGEQYF	TGCAGCGTTGTCCGTTTCGCTAGCGGGGTTGGCGAGCAGTACTTC
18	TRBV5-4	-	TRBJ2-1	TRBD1	CASSTDRGRLPSYNEQFF	TGTGCCAGCAGCACAGACAGGGGGCGACTTCCTTCCTACAATGAGCAGTTCTTC
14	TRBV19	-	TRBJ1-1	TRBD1	CASSMGQSNTEAFF	TGTGCCAGTAGTATGGGACAGTCAAACACTGAAGCTTTCTTT
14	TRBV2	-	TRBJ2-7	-	CASRGTSRSYEQYF	TGTGCCAGCAGGGGGACATCGCGCTCCTACGAGCAGTACTTC
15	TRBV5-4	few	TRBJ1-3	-	CASSGGDRSGNTIYF	TGTGCCAGCAGCGGAGGGGACCGCTCTGGAAACACCATATATTTT
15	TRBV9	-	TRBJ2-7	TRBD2	CASSVDSGGSYEQYF	TGTGCCAGCAGCGTAGATAGCGGGGGATCCTACGAGCAGTACTTC
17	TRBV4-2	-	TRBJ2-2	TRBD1	CASSQERTGKGVGELFF	TGTGCCAGCAGCCAAGAAAGGACAGGAAAGGGGGTCGGGGAGCTGTTTTTT
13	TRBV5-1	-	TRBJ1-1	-	CASRTGGNTEAFF	TGCGCCAGCAGAACTGGGGGCAACACTGAAGCTTTCTTT
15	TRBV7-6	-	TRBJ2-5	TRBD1	CASSLVPGQGETQYF	TGTGCCAGCAGCTTAGTCCCGGGACAGGGGGAGACCCAGTACTTC
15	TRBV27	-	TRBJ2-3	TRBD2	CASTTSGGSTDTQYF	TGTGCCAGCACCACTAGCGGGGGGTCCACAGATACGCAGTATTTT
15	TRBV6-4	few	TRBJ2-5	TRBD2	CASSATSGGMETQYF	TGTGCCAGCAGTGCGACTAGCGGGGGGATGGAGACCCAGTACTTC
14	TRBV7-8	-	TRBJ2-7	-	CASSLGGVGYEQYF	TGTGCCAGCAGCTTGGGAGGTGTCGGGTACGAGCAGTACTTC
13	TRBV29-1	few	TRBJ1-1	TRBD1	CSVGDRGNTEAFF	TGCAGCGTTGGGGACAGGGGGAACACTGAAGCTTTCTTT
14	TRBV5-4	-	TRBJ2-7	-	CASSPVISLYEQYF	TGTGCCAGCAGCCCAGTGATTTCCCTCTACGAGCAGTACTTC
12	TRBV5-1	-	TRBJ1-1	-	CASKQEYTEAFF	TGCGCCAGCAAGCAGGAATACACTGAAGCTTTCTTT
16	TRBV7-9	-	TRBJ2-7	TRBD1	CASSAGGAPYPYEQYF	TGTGCCAGCAGCGCAGGGGGTGCACCTTACCCCTACGAGCAGTACTTC
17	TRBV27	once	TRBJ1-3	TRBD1	CASSFGTGPFSGNTIYF	TGTGCCAGCAGTTTCGGGACAGGACCCTTCTCTGGAAACACCATATATTTT
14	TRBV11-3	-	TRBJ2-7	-	CASSLEYREGEQYF	TGTGCCAGCAGCTTAGAGTACAGGGAGGGCGAGCAGTACTTC
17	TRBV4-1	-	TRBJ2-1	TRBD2	CASSQESSLRGGGARFF	TGCGCCAGCAGCCAAGAGTCTTCACTGCGGGGCGGGGGGGCTAGGTTCTTC
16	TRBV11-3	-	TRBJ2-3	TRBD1	CASSRGGTGGPDTQYF	TGTGCCAGCAGCCGGGGCGGGACAGGGGGGCCAGATACGCAGTATTTT
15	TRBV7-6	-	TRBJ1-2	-	CASSLVGGRPYGYTF	TGTGCCAGCAGCTTAGTGGGAGGCAGGCCGTATGGCTACACCTTC
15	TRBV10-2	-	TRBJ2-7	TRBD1	CASSGGTGGIYEQYF	TGCGCCAGCAGTGGTGGGACAGGGGGTATCTACGAGCAGTACTTC
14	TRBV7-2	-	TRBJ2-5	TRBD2	CASSLGLAEETQYF	TGTGCCAGCAGCTTAGGTCTAGCGGAAGAGACCCAGTACTTC
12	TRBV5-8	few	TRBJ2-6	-	CASSPMSGVLTF	TGTGCCAGCAGCCCTATGTCAGGAGTCCTGACTTTC
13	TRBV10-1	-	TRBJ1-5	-	CASSSGDRQPQHF	TGCGCCAGCAGTTCCGGGGATAGGCAGCCCCAGCATTTT
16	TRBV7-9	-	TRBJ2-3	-	CASSLGGFSSTDTQYF	TGTGCCAGCAGCTTAGGCGGCTTTTCTAGCACAGATACGCAGTATTTT
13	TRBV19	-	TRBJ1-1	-	CASTEGGSTEAFF	TGTGCCAGTACAGAAGGGGGAAGTACTGAAGCTTTCTTT
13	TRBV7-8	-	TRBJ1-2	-	CASSLAGVWGYTF	TGTGCCAGCAGCTTAGCCGGGGTCTGGGGCTACACCTTC
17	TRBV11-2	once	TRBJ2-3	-	CASSLDAQGIGTDTQYF	TGTGCCAGCAGCTTAGACGCTCAGGGGATCGGCACAGATACGCAGTATTTT
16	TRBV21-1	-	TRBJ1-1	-	CASSRVEDSPNTEAFF	TGTGCCAGCAGCAGGGTTGAGGACAGTCCGAACACTGAAGCTTTCTTT
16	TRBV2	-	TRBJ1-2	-	CASSTRGRDGMDGYTF	TGTGCCAGCAGTACAAGGGGCAGGGATGGGATGGATGGCTACACCTTC
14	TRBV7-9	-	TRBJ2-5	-	CASSSQGGIETQYF	TGTGCCAGCAGCTCCCAGGGGGGTATAGAGACCCAGTACTTC
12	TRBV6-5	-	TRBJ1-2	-	CASPSADGGYTF	TGTGCCAGTCCGTCAGCGGATGGGGGCTACACCTTC
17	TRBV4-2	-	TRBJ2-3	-	CASSQEWGGGGTDTQYF	TGTGCCAGCAGCCAAGAATGGGGGGGCGGAGGCACAGATACGCAGTATTTT
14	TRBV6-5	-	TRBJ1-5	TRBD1	CASSRDSRDQPQHF	TGTGCCAGCAGCCGGGACAGTAGGGATCAGCCCCAGCATTTT
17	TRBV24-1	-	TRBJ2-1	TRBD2	CATSDSASGVFYNEQFF	TGTGCCACCAGTGATTCTGCTAGCGGGGTGTTCTACAATGAGCAGTTCTTC
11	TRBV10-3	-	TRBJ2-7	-	CAITGGGEQYF	TGTGCCATCACTGGGGGCGGGGAGCAGTACTTC
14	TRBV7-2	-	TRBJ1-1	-	CASSLTLQGPEAFF	TGTGCCAGCAGCTTAACTTTACAGGGCCCCGAAGCTTTCTTT
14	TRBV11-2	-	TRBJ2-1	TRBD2	CASGLAGVDNEQFF	TGTGCCAGCGGGCTAGCGGGGGTCGACAATGAGCAGTTCTTC
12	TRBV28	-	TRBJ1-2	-	CASSRSAHGYTF	TGTGCCAGCAGTCGGTCAGCGCATGGCTACACCTTC
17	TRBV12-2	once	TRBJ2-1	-	CASRPPPRDCMYNEQFF	TGTGCAAGTCGCCCCCCCCCGCGGGACTGCATGTACAATGAGCAGTTCTTC
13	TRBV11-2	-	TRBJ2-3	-	CASTYSGTDTQYF	TGTGCCAGCACCTACTCGGGCACAGATACGCAGTATTTT
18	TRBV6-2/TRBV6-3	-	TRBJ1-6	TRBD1	CASSRFQGQGGSNSPLHF	TGTGCCAGCAGTCGCTTCCAGGGACAGGGTGGGTCGAATTCACCCCTCCACTTT
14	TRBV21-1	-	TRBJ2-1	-	CASCPGQRSNEQFF	TGTGCCAGCTGCCCGGGACAGAGGAGCAATGAGCAGTTCTTC
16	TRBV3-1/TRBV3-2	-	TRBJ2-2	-	CASSQDPGKRTGELFF	TGTGCCAGCAGCCAAGATCCGGGTAAGAGGACCGGGGAGCTGTTTTTT
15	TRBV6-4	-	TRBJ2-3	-	CASSPTHDWTDTQYF	TGTGCCAGCAGTCCTACTCACGACTGGACAGATACGCAGTATTTT
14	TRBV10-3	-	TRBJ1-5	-	CAISESIHNQPQHF	TGTGCCATCAGTGAGTCGATACACAATCAGCCCCAGCATTTT
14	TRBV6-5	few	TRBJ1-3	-	CASSYSRPPDSIYF	TGTGCCAGCAGTTACTCGCGGCCGCCAGACTCCATATATTTT
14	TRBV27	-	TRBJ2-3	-	CASSLREWADTQYF	TGTGCCAGCAGTTTAAGGGAGTGGGCAGATACGCAGTATTTT
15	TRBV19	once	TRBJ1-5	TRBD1	CASTWGQGAGQPQHF	TGTGCCAGTACCTGGGGGCAGGGGGCAGGTCAGCCCCAGCATTTT
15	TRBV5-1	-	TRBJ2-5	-	CASSPNRRIQETQYF	TGCGCCAGCAGCCCGAACAGGCGAATTCAAGAGACCCAGTACTTC
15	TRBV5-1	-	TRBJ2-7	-	CASRKGDDPSYEQYF	TGCGCCAGTAGGAAGGGAGACGACCCCTCCTACGAGCAGTACTTC
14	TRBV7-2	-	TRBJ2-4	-	CASSLDGPKNIQYF	TGTGCCAGCAGCTTAGATGGGCCCAAAAACATTCAGTACTTC
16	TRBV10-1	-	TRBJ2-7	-	CASSVTTELLSYEQYF	TGCGCCAGCAGTGTCACGACAGAACTCCTCTCCTACGAGCAGTACTTC
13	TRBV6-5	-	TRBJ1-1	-	CASSYQRVTEAFF	TGTGCCAGCAGTTACCAGCGGGTAACTGAAGCTTTCTTT
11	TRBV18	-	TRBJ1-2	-	CASSPAGEYTF	TGTGCCAGCTCACCCGCGGGGGAGTACACCTTC
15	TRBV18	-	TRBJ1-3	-	CASSPPGRRGNTIYF	TGTGCCAGCTCACCACCGGGAAGGAGGGGAAACACCATATATTTT
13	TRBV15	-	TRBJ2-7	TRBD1	CATSRDRGYEQYF	TGTGCCACCAGCAGGGACAGGGGCTACGAGCAGTACTTC
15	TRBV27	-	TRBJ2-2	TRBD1	CASSTGALNTGELFF	TGTGCCAGCAGTACAGGGGCCTTGAACACCGGGGAGCTGTTTTTT